This is a list of T cell receptor beta chains from one sample in a study of CD8 T cells in ankylosing spondylitis. TCRdb reprocessed the 5' RACE reads via MiXCR and lists one record per CDR3 protein. This table has a few hundred thousand distinct CDR3 sequences, 15% to 20% appearing once. Sequences were obtained from blood, either unsorted or a sorted T cell fraction (not recorded which). The receptors were sampled from a male donor with ankylosing spondylitis or in good health (not recorded which). Each CDR3 is given with its conserved first and last residue. Fields, in order: D gene, J gene, clone size, V gene, CDR3 protein, CDR3 DNA. D genes are given only for firm matches. Expanded clones are given a class, and other clones once, few, many or no size at all.

d_gene: .
j_gene: TRBJ2-1
abundance: .
v_gene: TRBV12-3/TRBV12-4
CDR3aa: CASSLLDSEKTNEQFF
CDR3nt: TGTGCCAGCAGTTTACTTGATTCCGAGAAAACCAATGAGCAGTTCTTC

d_gene: .
j_gene: TRBJ2-3
abundance: .
v_gene: TRBV4-1
CDR3aa: CASSDEAVAQYF
CDR3nt: TGCGCCAGCAGCGATGAAGCCGTGGCGCAGTATTTT

d_gene: .
j_gene: TRBJ2-4
abundance: few
v_gene: TRBV5-1
CDR3aa: CASSLEGDPNIQYF
CDR3nt: TGCGCCAGCAGCTTGGAAGGGGACCCGAACATTCAGTACTTC

d_gene: .
j_gene: TRBJ1-5
abundance: few
v_gene: TRBV7-9
CDR3aa: CASSLGTVNQPQHF
CDR3nt: TGTGCCAGCAGCTTAGGGACCGTTAATCAGCCCCAGCATTTT

d_gene: TRBD2
j_gene: TRBJ2-7
abundance: .
v_gene: TRBV7-9
CDR3aa: CASSLVGTSGPEQYF
CDR3nt: TGTGCCAGCAGCTTAGTTGGGACTAGCGGGCCCGAGCAGTACTTC

d_gene: TRBD2
j_gene: TRBJ2-3
abundance: many
v_gene: TRBV4-1
CDR3aa: CASSQVAGRGTDTQYF
CDR3nt: TGCGCCAGCAGCCAAGTTGCGGGGAGGGGCACAGATACGCAGTATTTT

d_gene: .
j_gene: TRBJ2-5
abundance: .
v_gene: TRBV28
CDR3aa: CASSFPLETQYF
CDR3nt: TGTGCCAGCAGTTTCCCACTAGAGACCCAGTACTTC

d_gene: TRBD1
j_gene: TRBJ2-7
abundance: many
v_gene: TRBV4-1
CDR3aa: CASSQVGQGPEQYF
CDR3nt: TGCGCCAGCAGCCAAGTTGGACAGGGGCCCGAGCAGTACTTC

d_gene: .
j_gene: TRBJ2-1
abundance: .
v_gene: TRBV10-2
CDR3aa: CASMVEGDNEQFF
CDR3nt: TGCGCCAGCATGGTAGAGGGGGACAATGAGCAGTTCTTC

d_gene: .
j_gene: TRBJ1-1
abundance: few
v_gene: TRBV12-3/TRBV12-4
CDR3aa: CASSSLSGLAEAFF
CDR3nt: TGTGCCAGCAGTTCCCTCTCGGGGTTGGCTGAAGCTTTCTTT

d_gene: .
j_gene: TRBJ1-4
abundance: .
v_gene: TRBV7-6
CDR3aa: CASSLARQVTNEKLFF
CDR3nt: TGTGCCAGCAGCTTAGCTAGACAAGTAACTAATGAAAAACTGTTTTTT

d_gene: .
j_gene: TRBJ2-1
abundance: few
v_gene: TRBV3-1
CDR3aa: CASSQDRAGPSNEQFF
CDR3nt: TGTGCCAGCAGCCAAGACCGAGCGGGCCCATCGAATGAGCAGTTCTTC

d_gene: .
j_gene: TRBJ1-5
abundance: .
v_gene: TRBV20-1
CDR3aa: CSASVPATLGNQPQHF
CDR3nt: TGCAGTGCTAGCGTCCCCGCGACCCTTGGCAATCAGCCCCAGCATTTT

d_gene: .
j_gene: TRBJ2-1
abundance: .
v_gene: TRBV6-5
CDR3aa: CASSSGSSYEQFF
CDR3nt: TGTGCCAGCAGTTCGGGGAGCTCCTACGAGCAGTTCTTC

d_gene: .
j_gene: TRBJ1-6
abundance: .
v_gene: TRBV21-1
CDR3aa: CASSSHGTGDSPLHF
CDR3nt: TGTGCCAGCAGCTCACATGGAACAGGAGATTCACCCCTCCACTTT

d_gene: .
j_gene: TRBJ2-7
abundance: many
v_gene: TRBV5-1
CDR3aa: CASRSRTAYEQYF
CDR3nt: TGCGCCAGCAGGTCCCGGACAGCATACGAGCAGTACTTC

d_gene: .
j_gene: TRBJ2-7
abundance: .
v_gene: TRBV20-1
CDR3aa: CSARRQDSYEQYF
CDR3nt: TGCAGTGCTAGACGACAGGACTCCTACGAGCAGTACTTC